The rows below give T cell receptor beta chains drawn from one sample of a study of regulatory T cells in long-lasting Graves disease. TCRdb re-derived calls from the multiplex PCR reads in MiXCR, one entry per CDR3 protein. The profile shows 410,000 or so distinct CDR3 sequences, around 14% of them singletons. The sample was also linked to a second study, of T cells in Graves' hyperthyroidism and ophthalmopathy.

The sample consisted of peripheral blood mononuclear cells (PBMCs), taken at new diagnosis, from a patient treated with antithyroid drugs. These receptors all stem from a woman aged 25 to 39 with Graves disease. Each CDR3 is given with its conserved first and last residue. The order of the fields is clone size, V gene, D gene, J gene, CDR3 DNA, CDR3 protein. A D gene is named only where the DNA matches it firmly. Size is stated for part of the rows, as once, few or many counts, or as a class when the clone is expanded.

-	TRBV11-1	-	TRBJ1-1	TGTGCCAGCAGCTCAAGGGGAGCCTGGCTCACTGAAGCTTTCTTT	CASSSRGAWLTEAFF
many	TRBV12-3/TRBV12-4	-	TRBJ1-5	TGTGCCAGCAGCCTACAGGTTATGGGGGATAGCAATCAGCCCCAGCATTTT	CASSLQVMGDSNQPQHF
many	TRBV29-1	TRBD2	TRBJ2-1	TGCAGCGTTGTGTCTCGACTAGCGGGCAATGAGCAGTTCTTC	CSVVSRLAGNEQFF
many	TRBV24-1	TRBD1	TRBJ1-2	TGTGCCACCAGTGATTCGGACAGGGCCTATGGCTACACCTTC	CATSDSDRAYGYTF
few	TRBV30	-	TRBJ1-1	TGTGCCTGGAGTGGCGGTCGGAGAATCACTGAAGCTTTCTTT	CAWSGGRRITEAFF
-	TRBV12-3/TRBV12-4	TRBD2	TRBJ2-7	TGTGCCAGCAGCGTAGCTGCGGGAGGGGACTCCTACGAGCAGTACTTC	CASSVAAGGDSYEQYF
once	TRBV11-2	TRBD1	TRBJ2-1	TGTGCCAGCAGCCATCCCCCCGACAGGGAGATGCCCAATGAGCAGTTCTTC	CASSHPPDREMPNEQFF
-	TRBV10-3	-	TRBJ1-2	TGTGCCATGTCACAGGGACGGTATGGCTACACCTTC	CAMSQGRYGYTF
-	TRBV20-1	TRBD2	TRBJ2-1	TGCAGTGCTGGGCAGGAGACTAGCGGGTCCAATGAGCAGTTCTTC	CSAGQETSGSNEQFF
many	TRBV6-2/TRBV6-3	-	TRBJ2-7	TGTGCCAGCACCCGTCCGGAAGGGAGGAGCTCCTACGAGCAGTACTTC	CASTRPEGRSSYEQYF
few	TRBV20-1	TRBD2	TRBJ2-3	TGCAGTGCTAGAGATCGACTAGCGGGAGTCGGGTTTGGCACAGATACGCAGTATTTT	CSARDRLAGVGFGTDTQYF
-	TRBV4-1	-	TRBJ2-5	TGCGCCAGCAGCCAACCACAGGGGGGGAAAGAGACCCAGTACTTC	CASSQPQGGKETQYF
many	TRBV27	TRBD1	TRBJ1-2	TGTGCCAGCAGGAGGGGGGGACAGGAGTATGGCTACACCTTC	CASRRGGQEYGYTF
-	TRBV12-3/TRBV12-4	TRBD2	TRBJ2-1	TGTGCCAGCAGTTTGTGGGCTAGCGGGTCGAGCTCCTACAATGAGCAGTTCTTC	CASSLWASGSSSYNEQFF
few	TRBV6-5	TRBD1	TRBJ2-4	TGTGCCAGCAGTTACACCAGGGACAGGGGGCGAAACATTCAGTACTTC	CASSYTRDRGRNIQYF
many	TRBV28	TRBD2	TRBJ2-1	TGTGCCAGCAGGCGGCCAGAAACTAGCGATTACAATGAGCAGTTCTTC	CASRRPETSDYNEQFF
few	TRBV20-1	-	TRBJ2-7	TGCAGTGCTCAGTTGGCAGGTGCCTACGAGCAGTACTTC	CSAQLAGAYEQYF
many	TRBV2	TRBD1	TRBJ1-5	TGTGCCAGCAGTGTCTCAGGGGGGTGGGGCAATCAGCCCCAGCATTTT	CASSVSGGWGNQPQHF
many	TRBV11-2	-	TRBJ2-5	TGTGCCAGCAGCTCTCGGAGGGCCGAGACCCAGTACTTC	CASSSRRAETQYF
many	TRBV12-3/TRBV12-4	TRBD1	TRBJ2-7	TGTGCCAGCAGTCTCCCGGGACAGGGCCTCTCCTACGAGCAGTACTTC	CASSLPGQGLSYEQYF
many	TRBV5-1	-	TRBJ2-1	TGCGCCAGCAGCTTGATGCGGTCAGCCCCCTACAATGAGCAGTTCTTC	CASSLMRSAPYNEQFF
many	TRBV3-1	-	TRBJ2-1	TGTGCCAGCAGCCGGGTGGACACCCACAATGAGCAGTTCTTC	CASSRVDTHNEQFF
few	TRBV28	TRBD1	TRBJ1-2	TGTGCCAGCTACCCCAAGGGACAGGGAAACTATGGCTACACCTTC	CASYPKGQGNYGYTF
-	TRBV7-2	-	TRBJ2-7	TGTGCCAGCAGCTTAGTTAGTGGGAGGTACGAGCAGTACTTC	CASSLVSGRYEQYF
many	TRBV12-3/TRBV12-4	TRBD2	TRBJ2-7	TGTGCCAGCAACCCTACTAGCGGGAGGCCCTACGAGCAGTACTTC	CASNPTSGRPYEQYF
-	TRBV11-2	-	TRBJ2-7	TGTGCCAGCAGCTTAGATATAGGGTCCGAGCAGTACTTC	CASSLDIGSEQYF
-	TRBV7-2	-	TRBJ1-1	TGTGCCAGCAGCTTAGTGGCGGAGAGAATGAACACTGAAGCTTTCTTT	CASSLVAERMNTEAFF
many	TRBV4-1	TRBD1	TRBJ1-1	TGCGCCAGCAGCCTGGTCACAGGGGCGAATACTGAAGCTTTCTTT	CASSLVTGANTEAFF
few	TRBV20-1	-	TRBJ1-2	TGCAGTGCAACCACGAGGGTCGGCTACACCTTC	CSATTRVGYTF
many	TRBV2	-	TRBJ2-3	TGTGCCAGCAGGATAGCTTCGGGCACAGATACGCAGTATTTT	CASRIASGTDTQYF
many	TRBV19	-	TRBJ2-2	TGTGCCAGTAGTGTTGTTGCGGGAACCGGGGAGCTGTTTTTT	CASSVVAGTGELFF
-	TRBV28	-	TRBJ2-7	TGTGCCAGCAGTGAGGGTTCGTACGAGCAGTACTTC	CASSEGSYEQYF
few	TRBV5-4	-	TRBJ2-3	TGTGCCAGCAGCCGGGACCGGAGTGATACGCAGTATTTT	CASSRDRSDTQYF
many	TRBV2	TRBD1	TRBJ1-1	TGTGCCAGCACGGTGGGGGACAGGGGGGAGAACACTGAAGCTTTCTTT	CASTVGDRGENTEAFF
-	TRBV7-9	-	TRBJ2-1	TGTGCCAGCAGCATACTGGGACTGACGAACAATGAGCAGTTCTTC	CASSILGLTNNEQFF
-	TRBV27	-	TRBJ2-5	TGTGCCAGCAGTCCCTCTTATCAGCAAGAGACCCAGTACTTC	CASSPSYQQETQYF
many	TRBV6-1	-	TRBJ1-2	TGTGCCAGCAGGGAGACGGGGGCAGCTCTTTTCCCCGGTGGCTACACCTTC	CASRETGAALFPGGYTF
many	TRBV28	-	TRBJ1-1	TGTGCCAGCAGTTTACCCCCGGGGGGGATGAACACTGAAGCTTTCTTT	CASSLPPGGMNTEAFF
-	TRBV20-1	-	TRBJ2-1	TGCAGTGCTAGAAAGGGGCCGGTGCTGTACAATGAGCAGTTCTTC	CSARKGPVLYNEQFF
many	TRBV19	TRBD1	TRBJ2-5	TGTGCCAGTAGTAGAGCGGCAGGGGGCGCGGAAGAGACCCAGTACTTC	CASSRAAGGAEETQYF
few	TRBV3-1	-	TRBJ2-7	TGTGCCAGCAGTACTTTGTTCGAGCAGTACTTC	CASSTLFEQYF
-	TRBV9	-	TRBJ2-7	TGTGCCACCTTCTCATCCTACGAGCAGTACTTC	CATFSSYEQYF
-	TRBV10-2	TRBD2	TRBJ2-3	TGCGCCAGCAGTGGGACTAGCGGGGTCACAGATACGCAGTATTTT	CASSGTSGVTDTQYF
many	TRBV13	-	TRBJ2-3	TGTGCCAGCAGCGACCACGAGACCACAGATACGCAGTATTTT	CASSDHETTDTQYF
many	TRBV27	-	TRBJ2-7	TGTGCCAGCAGTTTAAGTTTGGGGGGGGCCTCCTACGAGCAGTACTTC	CASSLSLGGASYEQYF
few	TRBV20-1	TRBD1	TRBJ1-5	TGCAGTGCTAGGGACAGGGCATATCAGCCCCAGCATTTT	CSARDRAYQPQHF
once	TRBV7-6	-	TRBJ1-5	TGTGCCAGCAGCTTAGAGGCAGGGTTATATCAGCCCCAGCATTTT	CASSLEAGLYQPQHF
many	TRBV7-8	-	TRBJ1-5	TGTGCCAGCAGCTTAGACTCCTACACAGGGTATAATCAGCCCCAGCATTTT	CASSLDSYTGYNQPQHF
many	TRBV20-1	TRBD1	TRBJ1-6	TGCAGTGCTAGAACCCCTGACAGGGGCTATTCACCCCTCCACTTT	CSARTPDRGYSPLHF
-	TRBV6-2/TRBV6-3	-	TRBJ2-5	TGTGCCAGCAGTTACGGGGTCCAAGAGACCCAGTACTTC	CASSYGVQETQYF
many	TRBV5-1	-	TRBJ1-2	TGCGCCAGCAGCTCGGACACCCGCTATGGCTACACCTTC	CASSSDTRYGYTF
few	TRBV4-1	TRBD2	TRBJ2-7	TGCGCCAGCAGCCAAGAAGGCGGGAGTGACGAGCAGTACTTC	CASSQEGGSDEQYF
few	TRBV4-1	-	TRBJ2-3	TGCGCCAGCAGCCAAGACCACCCGGACGCGGTAACAGATACGCAGTATTTT	CASSQDHPDAVTDTQYF
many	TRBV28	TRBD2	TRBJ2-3	TGTGCCAGCAGTCTTGGGACTAGCGCGGGAGGTTCCTCTAGCACAGATACGCAGTATTTT	CASSLGTSAGGSSSTDTQYF
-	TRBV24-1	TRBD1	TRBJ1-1	TGTGCCACCAGTGACCCCCGCAGGGGGAGCACTGAAGCTTTCTTT	CATSDPRRGSTEAFF
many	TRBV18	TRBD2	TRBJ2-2	TGTGCCAGCTCACGGCGGGAGGGCCGAATCGGGGAGCTGTTTTTT	CASSRREGRIGELFF
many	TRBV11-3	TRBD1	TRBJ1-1	TGTGCCAGCATGGGACAGGCGAACACTGAAGCTTTCTTT	CASMGQANTEAFF
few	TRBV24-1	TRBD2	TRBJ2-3	TGTGCCACCAGTGATTACACTAGCGGGGAGGCAGATACGCAGTATTTT	CATSDYTSGEADTQYF
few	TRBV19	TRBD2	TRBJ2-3	TGTGCCAGTAATATAGCGGGAGACATAACAGATACGCAGTATTTT	CASNIAGDITDTQYF